This T cell receptor (beta chain) was identified in a study of vaccination effects on CD4 cells after COVID-19. Here immunoSEQ multiplex PCR was the method, and the copy in TCRdb shows in-frame clones only, minus some. The data hold some 41,000 clones, with roughly 66% observed a single time. Whole-study findings and limits: Early timepoints after infection were absent, and convalescent patients were few in the study.

Sequencing followed a ViraFEST assay step that expanded antigen-specific CD4+ T cells with viral peptide pools. Following culture for roughly 10 days, CD4+ T cells were isolated. Absence of prior SARS-CoV-2 infection characterized the vaccine recipients, who showed negative nucleocapsid antibodies. Days 3 and 7 saw half the medium replaced with IL-2 medium. As regards this clone: Its antigen is not known.

The starting material was CD4+ T cells from PBMCs cultured with HCoV-OC43 spike peptides, obtained before COVID-19 vaccination. The subset here: HCoV-OC43 spike overlapping peptide pool stimulation. The sequence came from a human donor who received a COVID-19 vaccine.

CDR3 residues: CASSLADREFEQYF. Written as DNA, the CDR3 is TGTGCCAGCAGCTTGGCCGACAGGGAGTTCGAGCAGTACTTC. V gene TRBV5-5 combines with J gene TRBJ2-7, with 7 bases that match TRBD1. The CDR3 is made up of 14 amino acids. The V and J ends lost 0 bases and 6 bases, in that order; junction bases with no gene match: 6. Germline lookup yields CDR1 SGHKS and CDR2 YYEKEE (reference sequence).